The source of this TCR beta chain is a study of molecular identifiers for immune sequencing clone quantification. General observations from the study: Sizes of highly expanded clones could be underestimated through identical TCRs sharing a barcode. Clones with over 20 RNA copies captured over 99% of effector molecules but under 1% of naive ones. Jurkat TCR RNA spiked in from one cell reportedly remained identifiable amid approximately 1 million naive cells.

This clonotype was seen at least ten times. As yet, its antigen is unknown. Preparation of the bulk TCR libraries relied on previously described methods and listed TCR primers. A single record per CDR3 protein comes from TCRdb applying MiXCR to the PCR reads. The data hold more than 50,000 distinct CDR3 sequences, with around a fifth observed a single time. V lost 4 bases and J lost 7, with 7 bases in between. Germline assignment: CDR1 MNHEY and CDR2 SVGEGT. This CDR3 comprises 11 residues. The chain uses TRBV6-2 or TRBV6-3 and TRBJ1-1; D might be TRBD1 (5 bases). The sequence derives from a human donor in good health. Some libraries in this study had Jurkat cell RNA spiked in. Sequencing input: naive CD8+ T cells from blood, with Jurkat cell RNA spiked in. Subset meaning: FACS-sorted CD8+CD4-CCR7+CD45RA+ naive T cells. CDR3 residues: CASSWGREAFF. CDR3 DNA: TGTGCCAGCAGTTGGGGCCGTGAAGCTTTCTTT.